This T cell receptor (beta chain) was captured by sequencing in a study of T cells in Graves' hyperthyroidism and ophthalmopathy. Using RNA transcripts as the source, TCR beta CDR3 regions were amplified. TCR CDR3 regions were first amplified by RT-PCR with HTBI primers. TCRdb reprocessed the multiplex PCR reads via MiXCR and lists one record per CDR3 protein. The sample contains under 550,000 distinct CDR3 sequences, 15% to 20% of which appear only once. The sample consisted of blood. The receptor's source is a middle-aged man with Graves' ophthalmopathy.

The CDR3 DNA reads TGTGCCAGCTCACCAGGGACAGGGAAACGCGAGCAGTACTTC. Translated, it gives CASSPGTGKREQYF. V and J are TRBV18 and TRBJ2-7; 9 positions match TRBD1. Germline CDR1 reads KGHSH; CDR2 reads LQKENI. J was trimmed by 6 bases and V by 2 bases; bases with no gene match: 5. This CDR3 is built from 14 residues.